Detailed here is one T cell receptor (beta chain). Its antigen is undetermined. The sample belongs to a study of T cell responses to AZD1222 COVID-19 vaccine. There are 15 residues in the CDR3. V was clipped by 4 bases and J by 4 bases; unmatched bases: 8. Germline CDR1 reads SGHRS; CDR2 reads YFSETQ. The protocol was immunoSEQ multiplex PCR, while the TCRdb copy is restricted to in-frame clones and leaves out a portion. Among 130,000 to 150,000 clones, 90% were seen once, and the ten largest hold around 3.6%. The study, taken as a whole, reports: CD4 TCRs covered the whole spike, strongest at regions 160-218 and 743-854. Increased Spike-specific TCR breadth and depth were observed after two AZD1222 doses.

The V and J genes are TRBV5-1 and TRBJ1-1; the match to TRBD1 covers 9 bases. The receptor comes from an adult in good health. Sequenced here: peripheral blood, sampled on day 0 of AZD1222 vaccination. The DNA for the CDR3 is TGCGCCAGCAGCCCAAGGACGACAGGGGGCACTGAAGCTTTCTTT. Translated: CASSPRTTGGTEAFF.